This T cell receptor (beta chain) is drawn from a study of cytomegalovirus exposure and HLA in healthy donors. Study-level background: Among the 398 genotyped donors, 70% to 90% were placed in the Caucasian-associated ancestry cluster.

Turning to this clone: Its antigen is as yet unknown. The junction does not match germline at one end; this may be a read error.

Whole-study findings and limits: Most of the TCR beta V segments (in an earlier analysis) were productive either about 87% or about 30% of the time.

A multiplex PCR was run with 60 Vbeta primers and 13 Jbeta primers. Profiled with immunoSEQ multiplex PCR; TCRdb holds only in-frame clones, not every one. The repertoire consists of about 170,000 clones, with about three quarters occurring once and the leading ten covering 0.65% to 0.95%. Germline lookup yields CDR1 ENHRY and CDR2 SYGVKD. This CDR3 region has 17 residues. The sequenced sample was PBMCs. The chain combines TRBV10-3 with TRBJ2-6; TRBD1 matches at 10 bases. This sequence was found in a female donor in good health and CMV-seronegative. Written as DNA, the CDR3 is TGTGCCATCAGTAATGGACAGGGGGTTAGGGGGGCCAACGGCCTGACTTTC. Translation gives CAISNGQGVRGANGLTF.